This is a list of T cell receptor beta chains from one sample in a study of shared clonotypes between healthy human individuals. Only in-frame clones appear in the TCRdb table, and some are missing; sequencing was by immunoSEQ multiplex PCR. The data hold about 2,100,000 clones, with about 92% observed a single time. Material for sequencing was naive CD8+ T cells from PBMCs. The receptor set was obtained from a man aged 18 to 29 in good health. Some clones in this sample may be carry-over from other donors' samples. CDR3s leave out the opening cysteine and the closing phenylalanine or tryptophan.

CDR3: ASSYDTQGSNEKLF
V: TRBV6-5

CDR3: ASSPRGRLRGPEETQY
V: TRBV9

CDR3: ASSSGDYEQY
V: TRBV10-2

CDR3: ASSLSRGSYNEQF
V: TRBV27

CDR3: ASSSRDRQDTQY
V: TRBV7-6

CDR3: ASSFLRDTEAF
V: TRBV28

CDR3: ASSQESSYDEQF
V: TRBV4-2

CDR3: ASSPGGGGLEQY
V: TRBV27

CDR3: ASSGTTSGRVGSEQF
V: TRBV11-2

CDR3: ASSKTEQETQY
V: TRBV6-5

CDR3: ASSSRQGKSTDTQY
V: TRBV5-1

CDR3: ASSNSGVHTIY
V: TRBV6-6

CDR3: ASSPLTGDYTEAF
V: TRBV7-9

CDR3: ASSLILAGGPADTQY
V: TRBV27

CDR3: ASSVEGAAYNEQF
V: TRBV9

CDR3: ASCNRTNHGTDTQY
V: TRBV28

CDR3: ASSYGEEWTEAF
V: TRBV6-5

CDR3: ASSLRDTHVGGYT
V: TRBV4-2

CDR3: ASSSSGSDTEAF
V: TRBV5-6

CDR3: ASSHGVPPAEQY
V: TRBV11-2

CDR3: ASSIGYLNTEAF
V: TRBV19

CDR3: ATRDSTYEQY
V: TRBV15

CDR3: ASSFGISYNEQF
V: TRBV28

CDR3: ASRQAMSVGYT
V: TRBV28

CDR3: ASSPRQGNTEAF
V: TRBV27

CDR3: SVGGTARGPGYT
V: TRBV29-1

CDR3: ASSGTDNSYEQY
V: TRBV27

CDR3: ASSPYTDQETQY
V: TRBV18

CDR3: ASSLLFQGAYNEQF
V: TRBV28

CDR3: ASSATDGSSYNEQF
V: TRBV27

CDR3: ATAPRVTTYEQY
V: TRBV13

CDR3: ASSPREGGRAPGELF
V: TRBV11-2

CDR3: ASSIVRTGNNQPQH
V: TRBV19

CDR3: ASSNHDRRDFQETQY
V: TRBV7-2

CDR3: ASSEKDRSTDTQY
V: TRBV9

CDR3: ASSFRDRGVKNIQY
V: TRBV9

CDR3: SVEEVAGYEQY
V: TRBV29-1

CDR3: ASSVNEGRETQY
V: TRBV9

CDR3: ASTLGQGLADTQY
V: TRBV7-9

CDR3: ASSAQDLVLKYEQY
V: TRBV28

CDR3: ASSIVPSGNFNEQY
V: TRBV19

CDR3: AISDWLTKEGETQY
V: TRBV10-3